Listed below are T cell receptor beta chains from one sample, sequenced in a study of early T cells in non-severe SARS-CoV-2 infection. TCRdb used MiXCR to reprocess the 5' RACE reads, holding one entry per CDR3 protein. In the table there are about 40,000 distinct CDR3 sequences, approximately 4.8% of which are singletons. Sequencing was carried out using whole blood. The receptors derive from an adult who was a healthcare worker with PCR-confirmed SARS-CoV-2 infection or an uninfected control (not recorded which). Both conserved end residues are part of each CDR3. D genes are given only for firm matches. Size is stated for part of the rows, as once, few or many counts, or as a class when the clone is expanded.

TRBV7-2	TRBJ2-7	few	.	TGTGCCAGCAGCCCGTTCTCCACCTACGAGCAGTACTTC	CASSPFSTYEQYF
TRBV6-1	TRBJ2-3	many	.	TGTGCCAGCATCCTAGGCCTCGACCCCGAGGATACGCAGTATTTT	CASILGLDPEDTQYF
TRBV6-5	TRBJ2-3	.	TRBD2	TGTGCCAGCAGTTACTCGGGACTAGGAGCTCCAGATACGCAGTATTTT	CASSYSGLGAPDTQYF
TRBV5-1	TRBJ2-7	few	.	TGCGCCAGCAGCTTGGATATCTACTACGAGCAGTACTTC	CASSLDIYYEQYF
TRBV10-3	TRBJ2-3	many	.	TGTGCCATCAGGGTTAGCTCCGATACGCAGTATTTT	CAIRVSSDTQYF
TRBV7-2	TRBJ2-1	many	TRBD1	TGTGCCAGCAGCTTAGTTGGTGGTCAGGGGGTTGGCAATGAGCAGTTCTTC	CASSLVGGQGVGNEQFF
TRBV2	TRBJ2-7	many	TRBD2	TGTGCCAGCAGTGCCCTGCAAGGAGCTAGCGGGAGTCGCGAGCAGTACTTC	CASSALQGASGSREQYF
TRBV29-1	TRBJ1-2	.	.	TGCAGCGTTCCTTACAGCACTGGGTATGGCTACACCTTC	CSVPYSTGYGYTF
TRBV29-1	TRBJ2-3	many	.	TGCAGCGTTGGTCACGGGAGTCCCACAGATACGCAGTATTTT	CSVGHGSPTDTQYF
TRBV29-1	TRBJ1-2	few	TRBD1	TGCAGCGTTGAATCAGGGGGCTATGGCTACACCTTC	CSVESGGYGYTF
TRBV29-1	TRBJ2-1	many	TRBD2	TGCAGCGTATTAGCGGGAGGGCTCAATGAGCAGTTCTTC	CSVLAGGLNEQFF
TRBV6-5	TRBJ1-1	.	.	TGTGCCAGCAGTAACCAGCAGGGAAGGGGCACTGAAGCTTTCTTT	CASSNQQGRGTEAFF
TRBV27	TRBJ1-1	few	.	TGTGCCAGCAGTTCGGGGTTCACTGAAGCTTTCTTT	CASSSGFTEAFF
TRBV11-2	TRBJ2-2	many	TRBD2	TGTGCCAGCAGCACCCCATCGGGAGGGGCGAACACCGGGGAGCTGTTTTTT	CASSTPSGGANTGELFF
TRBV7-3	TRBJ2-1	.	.	TGTGCCAGCAGCCCCGGGGGGCCAGGCCACAATGAGCAGTTCTTC	CASSPGGPGHNEQFF
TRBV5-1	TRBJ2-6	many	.	TGCGCCAGCAGCTTGGTAGTTGGGACGCATCTCTCTGGGGCCAACGTCCTGACTTTC	CASSLVVGTHLSGANVLTF
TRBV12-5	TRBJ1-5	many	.	TGTGCTAGTGGTTTGAATGCGCAGCCCCAGCATTTT	CASGLNAQPQHF
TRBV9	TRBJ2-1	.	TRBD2	TGTGCCAGCAGCGGCGGAGCGGGAGTCTCCAATGAGCAGTTCTTC	CASSGGAGVSNEQFF
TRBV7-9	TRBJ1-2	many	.	TGTGCCGGGGGTAATGAGGGCGACTATGGCTACACCTTC	CAGGNEGDYGYTF
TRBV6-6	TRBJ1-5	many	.	TGTGCCAGCAGCCCGACAGATATACAGCCCCAGCATTTT	CASSPTDIQPQHF
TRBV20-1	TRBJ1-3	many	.	TGCAGTGCTAGACAGGGCTCTGGAAACACCATATATTTT	CSARQGSGNTIYF
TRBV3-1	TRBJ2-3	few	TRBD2	TGTGCCAGCAGCCAATCTTCCGGTAGGCTAGCGGGGGGCCGCCGAGATACGCAGTATTTT	CASSQSSGRLAGGRRDTQYF
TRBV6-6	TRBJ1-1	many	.	TGTGCCAGCAGTGGACAACAGGGAAGCGGCACTGAAGCTTTCTTT	CASSGQQGSGTEAFF
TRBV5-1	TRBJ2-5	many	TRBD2	TGCGCCAGCAGCCCGGGACTAGCGGACCAAGAGACCCAGTACTTC	CASSPGLADQETQYF
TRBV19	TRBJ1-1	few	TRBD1	TGTGCCAGTAGTATAGTCTTCCGGGACAGGGGACCCGCTGAAGCTTTCTTT	CASSIVFRDRGPAEAFF
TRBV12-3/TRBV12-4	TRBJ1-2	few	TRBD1	TGTGCCAGCAGTCGACAGGGGTTTGGCTACACCTTC	CASSRQGFGYTF
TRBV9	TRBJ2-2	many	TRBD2	TGTGCCAGCAGCGCTCGTCATAGCGGGAGGGCCGACACCGGGGAGCTGTTTTTT	CASSARHSGRADTGELFF
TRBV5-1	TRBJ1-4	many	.	TGCGCCAGCAGCTCGGGACAAAATAATGAAAAACTGTTTTTT	CASSSGQNNEKLFF
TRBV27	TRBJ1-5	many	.	TGTGCCAGCACCGTCGAAAACGACAGCATACAGGTTTATAGCAATCAGCCCCAGCATTTT	CASTVENDSIQVYSNQPQHF
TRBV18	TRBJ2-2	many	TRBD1	TGTGCCAGCTCACCCGGCACAGGGGGCACCGGGGAGCTGTTTTTT	CASSPGTGGTGELFF
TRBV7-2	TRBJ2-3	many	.	TGTGCCAGCAGCCCCAGACAGGTTCCCACAGATACGCAGTATTTT	CASSPRQVPTDTQYF
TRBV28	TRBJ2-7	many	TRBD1	TGTGCCAGCAGTTTATCGGGGATGGGGACAGGGGCCTACGAGCAGTACTTC	CASSLSGMGTGAYEQYF
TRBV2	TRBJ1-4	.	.	TGTGCCAGCAGTGAACATGAAAAACTGTTTTTT	CASSEHEKLFF
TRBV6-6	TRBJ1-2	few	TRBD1	TGTGCCAGCGGATTCCCGGCAGGGACAGGGAGAACCTATGGCTACACCTTC	CASGFPAGTGRTYGYTF
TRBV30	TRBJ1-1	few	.	TGTGCCTGGAGCAAGACCGCGAACACTGAAGCTTTCTTT	CAWSKTANTEAFF
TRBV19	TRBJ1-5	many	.	TGTGCCAGTCGCACAGGGACTGTAAACGATCAGCCCCAGCATTTT	CASRTGTVNDQPQHF
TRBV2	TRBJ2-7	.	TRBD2	TGTGCCAGCACCAGTCAGACTAGCGGGGGTTACGAGCAGTACTTC	CASTSQTSGGYEQYF
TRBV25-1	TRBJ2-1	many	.	TGTGCCAGCAGTGAATACAGGCATGAGCAGTTCTTC	CASSEYRHEQFF
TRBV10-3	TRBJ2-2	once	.	TGTGCCATCAACGAGCGACAGAGCACCGGGGAGCTGTTTTTT	CAINERQSTGELFF
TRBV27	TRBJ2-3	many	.	TGTGCCAGCAGCCCGCGGAGGGGTACGCAGTATTTT	CASSPRRGTQYF
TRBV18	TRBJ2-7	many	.	TGTGCCAGCTCACCAGATTCCGGGGAGCAGTACTTC	CASSPDSGEQYF
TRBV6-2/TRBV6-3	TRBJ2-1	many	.	TGTGCCAGCAGTTACTCCTGGACTGCCCAAGGTGAGCAGTTCTTC	CASSYSWTAQGEQFF
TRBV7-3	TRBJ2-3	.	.	TGTGCCAGCAGCTTAGACCCGGGGGATACGCAGTATTTT	CASSLDPGDTQYF
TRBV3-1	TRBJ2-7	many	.	TGTGCCAGCAGCCAAGAAGGCCAGCAGTACTTC	CASSQEGQQYF
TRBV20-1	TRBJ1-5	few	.	TGCAGTGCTAGCGGCCGGGTAATAGGCAATCAGCCCCAGCATTTT	CSASGRVIGNQPQHF
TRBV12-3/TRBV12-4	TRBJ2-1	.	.	TGTGCCAGCAGGGCAGGGTACCCCTACAATGAGCAGTTCTTC	CASRAGYPYNEQFF
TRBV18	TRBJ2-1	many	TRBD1	TGTGCCAGCTCACCCCCTGACAGGGCCAATGAGCAGTTCTTC	CASSPPDRANEQFF
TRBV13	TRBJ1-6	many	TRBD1	TGTGCCAGCAGCTCCCTGACAGGGGGAGATGCCTATAATTCACCCCTCCACTTT	CASSSLTGGDAYNSPLHF
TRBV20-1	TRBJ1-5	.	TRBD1	TGCAGTGCTTACGGACAGGGGGCCGAGCAGCCCCAGCATTTT	CSAYGQGAEQPQHF
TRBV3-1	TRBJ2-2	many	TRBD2	TGTGCCAGCAGCCAAGAAGTAGGGACTATCACCGGGGAGCTGTTTTTT	CASSQEVGTITGELFF
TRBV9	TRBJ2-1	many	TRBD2	TGTGCCAGCAGCGTAGACAGCGGGAGGGGGGCCCGCAATGAGCAGTTCTTC	CASSVDSGRGARNEQFF
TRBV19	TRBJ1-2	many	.	TGTGCCAGTAGTGTAGACTGGAGGAACTATGGCTACACCTTC	CASSVDWRNYGYTF
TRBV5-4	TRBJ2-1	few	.	TGTGCCAGCAGCTTGGTGGTAGCGGCCTTTAATGAGCAGTTCTTC	CASSLVVAAFNEQFF